Below, 23 T cell receptor beta chains from the same sample are listed, as sequenced in a study of Ad26.COV2.S vaccination and SARS-CoV-2 variants. Data came from immunoSEQ multiplex PCR; TCRdb stores just in-frame clones and leaves some out. The table has about 350,000 clones, 80% to 90% seen once. Treatment specified: around 19 received Ad26.COV2.S at low or high dose, single or two shots; about 5 received placebo; per-sample allocation not given. Sampling was performed 63 days after the first vaccine or placebo injection. The source material was peripheral blood, sampled in a trial of Ad26.COV2.S vaccine versus placebo. The receptors were gathered from a person between 18 and 65 years old who received the Ad26.COV2.S COVID-19 vaccine or a placebo.

This chain joins TRBV11-2 and TRBJ2-2, with 12 bases identical to TRBD2. Germline values: CDR1 SGHAT, CDR2 FQNNGV. The trim removed 1 base at V and 0 bases at J, leaving 3 bases unmatched. CDR3 length: 18 amino acids. CDR3 nucleotide sequence: TGTGCCAGCAGCTTAGGACTAGCGGGGGCCGCGAACACCGGGGAGCTGTTTTTT. This translates into CASSLGLAGAANTGELFF.

The genes are TRBV28 and TRBJ1-6; TRBD1 matches 7 bases. This CDR3 is built from 18 residues. Germline V gene lookup returns CDR1 MDHEN and CDR2 SYDVKM. Trimming at V came to 2 bases and at J to 6 bases, leaving 13 bases not matched to a gene. Here the CDR3 reads CASSLRVAWDSFNSPLHF. CDR3 DNA: TGTGCCAGCAGTTTAAGGGTGGCCTGGGACAGCTTTAATTCACCCCTCCACTTT.

In the case of this clone: Other DNA sequences of this sample code for an identical CDR3. The chain uses TRBV6-5 and TRBJ2-5; TRBD2 agrees at 8 bases. CDR3 size: 14 residues. Germline values: CDR1 MNHEY, CDR2 SVGAGI. Germline trimming cut 0 bases from V and 6 bases from J; bases unmatched to any gene: 3. CDR3: CASSYSSGGQTQYF. CDR3 sequence (DNA): TGTGCCAGCAGTTACTCCTCGGGGGGGCAGACCCAGTACTTC.

The V and J genes are TRBV7-2 and TRBJ2-7; the D is unclear. The germline V gene has CDR1 SGHTA and CDR2 FQGNSA. V was shortened by 5 bases and J by 3 bases, with 14 bases between the two germline ends. The CDR3 extends over 14 amino acids. The CDR3 spells CASSPTNSGYEQYF. The CDR3 DNA sequence: TGTGCCAGCAGCCCCACCAACTCCGGCTACGAGCAGTACTTC. The variable domain in full, completed from reference TRBV7-2 and TRBJ2-7, reads GAGVSQSPSNKVTEKGKDVELRCDPISGHTALYWYRQSLGQGLEFLIYFQGNSAPDKSGLPSDRFSAERTGGSVSTLTIQRTQQEDSAVYLCASSPTNSGYEQYFGPGTRLTVT.

The J gene is TRBJ2-7, the V gene TRBV14; no definite D call. Per germline, CDR1 SGHDN and CDR2 FVKESK. V shed 2 bases and J shed 1 base, with 9 bases lying between them. The CDR3 length is 14 residues. CDR3 loop: CASSQPVSSYEQYF. The CDR3 nucleotides are TGTGCCAGCAGCCAACCAGTCTCTTCCTACGAGCAGTACTTC.

This clone has just a few counts. V usage is TRBV7-2 and J usage is TRBJ1-3; D is uncertain. The V gene's germline CDR1 is SGHTA and CDR2 FQGNSA. Trimming shortened V by 0 bases and J by 8 bases, and 8 bases separated the two germline ends. CDR3 length: 13 residues. The CDR3 spells CASSLAASYTIYF. Here the CDR3 DNA reads TGTGCCAGCAGCTTAGCGGCTAGCTACACCATATATTTT.

This sequence joins TRBV19 and TRBJ1-2; D gene ambiguous. Per germline, CDR1 LNHDA and CDR2 SQIVND (reference sequence). The CDR3 has 14 residues. V was clipped by 2 bases and J by 6 bases, with 13 bases between them. The CDR3 sequence: CASSILGRSNGYTF. In DNA, the CDR3 is TGTGCCAGTAGTATACTAGGGAGATCTAATGGCTACACCTTC. Full variable domain (missing parts from reference TRBV19 and TRBJ1-2): DGGITQSPKYLFRKEGQNVTLSCEQNLNHDAMYWYRQDPGQGLRLIYYSQIVNDFQKGDIAEGYSVSREKKESFPLTVTSAQKNPTAFYLCASSILGRSNGYTFGSGTRLTVV.

The chain couples TRBV6-5 to TRBJ2-1, with TRBD2 as a possible D gene (6 bases). V was trimmed by 2 bases and J by 0 bases, leaving 11 bases between them. The CDR3 spans 16 residues. Germline V CDR1 and CDR2: MNHEY, SVGAGI. The CDR3, as DNA: TGTGCCAGCAGTTACCAGCCTAGCGACTCCTACAATGAGCAGTTCTTC. Amino acid sequence: CASSYQPSDSYNEQFF.

This clone has just one count. The rearrangement links TRBV3-1 (or the pseudogene TRBV3-2) to TRBJ2-1; tentatively, D is TRBD2 (5 bases). The V gene's germline CDR1 is LGHDT and CDR2 YNNKEL (reference sequence). The V gene lost 1 base and the J gene lost 7 bases, with 11 bases spanning the gap. The CDR3 is 14 amino acids. CDR3 in amino acids: CASSQVTTTNEQFF. The CDR3 nucleotides read TGTGCCAGCAGCCAAGTGACTACGACGAATGAGCAGTTCTTC.

The count of this clone is one. V usage is TRBV20-1 and J usage is TRBJ2-3, with 7 bases lining up with TRBD1. The junction had 7 bases not matched to a gene; V was cut back by 3 bases and J by 4 bases. From germline, CDR1 is DFQATT and CDR2 SNEGSKA (reference sequence). The CDR3 is 14 amino acids. The CDR3 spells CSASTGDGSDTQYF. The CDR3, as DNA: TGCAGTGCTAGTACAGGGGACGGGTCAGATACGCAGTATTTT.

As for this clone: This same CDR3 is encoded by further DNA sequences in the sample. V is TRBV7-9 and J is TRBJ2-3, with D perhaps matching TRBD2 (5 bases). V shed 5 bases and J shed 0 bases, with 9 bases lying between them. CDR3 length equals 14 residues. Germline V gene sequence: CDR1 SEHNR, CDR2 FQNEAQ (reference sequence). CDR3 region: CASSRSGSTDTQYF. The DNA for the CDR3 is TGTGCCAGCAGCCGTTCGGGGAGCACAGATACGCAGTATTTT.

This rearrangement joins TRBV3-1 (or the pseudogene TRBV3-2) to TRBJ1-1, with D uncertain. The length of the CDR3 is 12 residues. V was pared by 3 bases and J by 8 bases, with 10 bases between. The germline CDR1 and CDR2 sequences are LGHDT and YNNKEL (reference sequence). The CDR3 spells CASSQQNREAFF. CDR3 DNA: TGTGCCAGCAGCCAGCAGAATAGGGAAGCTTTCTTT.

The chain couples TRBV9 to TRBJ2-5, with D possibly TRBD2 on 5 matching bases. Trimming took off 0 bases at V and 5 bases at J, with 11 bases between the two ends. Germline CDR1 and CDR2: SGDLS and YYNGEE. CDR3 length: 14 residues. The CDR3 DNA is TGTGCCAGCAGCGTAGCCCTAGCCACGGAGACCCAGTACTTC. Translated: CASSVALATETQYF. Full variable domain (outside the CDR3, taken from reference TRBV9 and TRBJ2-5): DSGVTQTPKHLITATGQRVTLRCSPRSGDLSVYWYQQSLDQGLQFLIQYYNGEERAKGNILERFSAQQFPDLHSELNLSSLELGDSALYFCASSVALATETQYFGPGTRLLVL.

The chain is built from TRBV7-2 and TRBJ2-7, with 7 bases fitting TRBD1. CDR1 SGHTA and CDR2 FQGNSA come from the germline V gene. This CDR3 contains 13 residues. Trimming took 2 bases from V and 5 from J; bases not matched to a gene: 3. CDR3 sequence reads: CASSLLGTDEQYF. CDR3 DNA sequence: TGTGCCAGCAGCTTACTCGGGACAGACGAGCAGTACTTC.

This clone was seen only a few times. The chain joins TRBV7-2 to TRBJ2-7; D might be TRBD2 (6 bases). The V end lost 1 base, the J end lost 3 bases, and 19 bases lay between the germline ends. Germline loops: CDR1 SGHTA, CDR2 FQGNSA. This CDR3 comprises 17 residues. The DNA of the CDR3 is TGTGCCAGCAGCTTAGGTAGGAGGGACGGCCCTTTCTACGAGCAGTACTTC. Its protein product is CASSLGRRDGPFYEQYF.

The CDR3 DNA follows: TGTGCCAGCAGCGCCGGGACAGGGAAAGAGACCCAGTACTTC. This encodes CASSAGTGKETQYF. This chain joins TRBV5-4 and TRBJ2-5, with 9 nucleotides matching TRBD1. Germline loops: CDR1 SGHNT, CDR2 YYREEE (reference sequence). The CDR3 is 14 residues long. J lost 3 bases, V lost 4 bases, and 4 bases had no gene match.

The chain employs TRBV6-5 and TRBJ2-5, with D unclear. V gave up 6 bases and J gave up 2 bases, with 7 bases separating them. CDR1 and CDR2 from the germline V gene are MNHEY and SVGAGI. The CDR3 covers 12 residues. This CDR3 is CASRLRQETQYF. DNA of the CDR3: TGTGCCAGCAGATTGAGACAAGAGACCCAGTACTTC.

The CDR3 DNA is TGTGCCAGCAGCGTAGCCCTGATGGCGGGGGGGCAAGTTGAGCAGTTCTTC. The encoded protein is CASSVALMAGGQVEQFF. The chain links TRBV9 to TRBJ2-1; 9 bases fit TRBD2. The CDR3 contains 17 residues. V dropped 0 bases and J dropped 9; count of bases not matched to a gene: 13. CDR1 is SGDLS, CDR2 YYNGEE, per germline.

The V call is TRBV7-2, the J call TRBJ2-1; TRBD1 is a possible D gene (6 bases). This CDR3 contains 16 residues. Trimming took 4 bases from V and 0 from J, leaving 13 bases between them. Germline values: CDR1 SGHTA, CDR2 FQGNSA. Written as DNA, the CDR3 is TGTGCCAGCAGCTCCCCAGGGGTGAACTCCTACAATGAGCAGTTCTTC. Amino acid sequence: CASSSPGVNSYNEQFF.

The chain joins TRBV12-5 to TRBJ1-2; weak D call: TRBD1 (5 bases). CDR3 length: 13 amino acids. CDR1 LGHNT and CDR2 FRNRAP come from the germline V gene. V was pared by 5 bases and J by 8 bases, with 15 bases between. DNA of the CDR3: TGTGCTAGTGGTCCCCGACAGCAGGCCGGCTACACCTTC. This encodes CASGPRQQAGYTF.

V usage is TRBV6-5 and J usage is TRBJ2-1, with 9 bases identical to TRBD1. After removal of 6 bases from V and 4 bases from J, the junction contained 7 bases not matched to a gene. Looked up from germline, CDR1 is MNHEY and CDR2 is SVGAGI. The CDR3 runs 15 residues. The DNA for the CDR3 is TGTGCCAGCAGGGAGAGGACAGGGGTTTACAATGAGCAGTTCTTC. It is translated as CASRERTGVYNEQFF.

This chain connects TRBV7-9 to TRBJ2-1; a possible D gene is TRBD2 (6 bases). Trimming removed 1 base from V and 1 base from J, with 14 bases in between. This CDR3 contains 17 residues. Per germline, CDR1 SEHNR and CDR2 FQNEAQ (reference sequence). The CDR3 DNA is TGTGCCAGCAGCTTAGTTATAGCGGAATTTTCCTACAATGAGCAGTTCTTC. This translates into CASSLVIAEFSYNEQFF. The full variable domain, with the rest looked up from reference TRBV7-9 and TRBJ2-1, is DTGVSQNPRHKITKRGQNVTFRCDPISEHNRLYWYRQTLGQGPEFLTYFQNEAQLEKSRLLSDRFSAERPKGSFSTLEIQRTEQGDSAMYLCASSLVIAEFSYNEQFFGPGTRLTVL.

The gene calls are TRBV7-6 and TRBJ2-5; D is perhaps TRBD1 (7 bases). The CDR3 runs 14 residues. The V end lost 8 bases, the J end lost 0 bases, and 13 bases lay between the germline ends. The germline CDR1 and CDR2 sequences are SGHVS and FNYEAQ. The CDR3 spells CASRRGADQETQYF. The CDR3 DNA reads as TGTGCCAGCCGCAGGGGGGCTGACCAAGAGACCCAGTACTTC.